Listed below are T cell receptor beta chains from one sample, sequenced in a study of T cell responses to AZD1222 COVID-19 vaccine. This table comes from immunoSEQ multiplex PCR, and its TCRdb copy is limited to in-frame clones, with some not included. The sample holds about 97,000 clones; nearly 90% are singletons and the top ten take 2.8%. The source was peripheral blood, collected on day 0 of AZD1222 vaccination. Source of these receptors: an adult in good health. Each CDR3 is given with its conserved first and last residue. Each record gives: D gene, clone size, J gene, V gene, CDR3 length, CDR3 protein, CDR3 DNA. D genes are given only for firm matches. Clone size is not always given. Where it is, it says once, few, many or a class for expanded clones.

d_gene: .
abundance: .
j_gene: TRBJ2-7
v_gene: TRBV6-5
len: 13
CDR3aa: CASRKGGANEQYF
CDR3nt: TGTGCCAGCAGGAAGGGGGGGGCCAACGAGCAGTACTTC

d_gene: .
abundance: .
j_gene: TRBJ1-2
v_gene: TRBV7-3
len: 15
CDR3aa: CASSFVPGTEGGYTF
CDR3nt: TGTGCCAGCAGCTTTGTACCCGGGACTGAGGGTGGCTACACCTTC

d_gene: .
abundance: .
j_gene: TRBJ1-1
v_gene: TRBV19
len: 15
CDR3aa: CASSRWNGGNTEAFF
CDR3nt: TGTGCCAGTAGTAGGTGGAACGGGGGGAACACTGAAGCTTTCTTT

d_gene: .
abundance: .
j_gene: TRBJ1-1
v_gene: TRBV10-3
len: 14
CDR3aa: CAISEWDDGIEAFF
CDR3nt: TGTGCCATCAGTGAGTGGGACGATGGCATTGAAGCTTTCTTT

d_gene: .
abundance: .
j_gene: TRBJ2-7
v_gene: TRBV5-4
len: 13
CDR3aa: CASSLASSYEQYF
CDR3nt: TGTGCCAGCAGCTTGGCTTCAAGCTACGAGCAGTACTTC

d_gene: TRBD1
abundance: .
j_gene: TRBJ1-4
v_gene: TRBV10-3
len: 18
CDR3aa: CAISPGTGGFQGGEKLFF
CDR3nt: TGTGCCATCAGCCCCGGGACAGGGGGATTTCAAGGGGGTGAAAAACTGTTTTTT

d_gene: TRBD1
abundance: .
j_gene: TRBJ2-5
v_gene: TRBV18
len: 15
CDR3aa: CASSRSTGQQETQYF
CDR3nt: TGTGCCAGCTCTCGATCGACAGGGCAACAAGAGACCCAGTACTTC

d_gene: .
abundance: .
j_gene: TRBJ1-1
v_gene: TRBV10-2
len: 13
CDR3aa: CASREHPNTEAFF
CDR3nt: TGCGCCAGCAGAGAACACCCGAACACTGAAGCTTTCTTT

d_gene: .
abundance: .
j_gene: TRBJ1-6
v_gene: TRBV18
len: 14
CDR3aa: CASSYQGLAVPLHF
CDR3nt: TGTGCCAGCTCCTATCAGGGCCTTGCAGTTCCCCTCCACTTT

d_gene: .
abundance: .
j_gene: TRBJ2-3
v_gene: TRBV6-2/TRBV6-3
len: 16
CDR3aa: CASSYARTTTSGAQYF
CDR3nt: TGTGCCAGCAGTTACGCGCGGACAACAACGAGTGGTGCGCAGTATTTT

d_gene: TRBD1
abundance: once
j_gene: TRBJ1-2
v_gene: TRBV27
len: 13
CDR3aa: CASRGQESYGYTF
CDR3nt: TGTGCCAGCAGGGGACAGGAAAGCTATGGCTACACCTTC

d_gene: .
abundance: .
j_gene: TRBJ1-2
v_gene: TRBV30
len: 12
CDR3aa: CAWSSKGHGYTF
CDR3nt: TGTGCCTGGAGTTCAAAGGGCCATGGCTACACCTTC

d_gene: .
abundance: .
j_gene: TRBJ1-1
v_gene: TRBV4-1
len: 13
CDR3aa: CASSLGGREVAFF
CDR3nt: TGCGCCAGCAGCCTAGGTGGCAGGGAGGTAGCTTTCTTT

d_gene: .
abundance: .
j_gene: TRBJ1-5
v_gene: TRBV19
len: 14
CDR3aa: CASSIVAGAQPQHF
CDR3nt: TGTGCCAGTAGTATCGTTGCGGGGGCCCAGCCCCAGCATTTT

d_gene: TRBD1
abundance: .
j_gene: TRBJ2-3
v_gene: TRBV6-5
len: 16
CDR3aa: CASSSHRGNVGDTQYF
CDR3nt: TGTGCCAGCAGTTCCCACAGGGGGAATGTGGGAGATACGCAGTATTTT

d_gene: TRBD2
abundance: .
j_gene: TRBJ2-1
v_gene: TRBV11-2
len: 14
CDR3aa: CASSPSGLAGEQFF
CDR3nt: TGTGCCAGCAGCCCGTCTGGACTAGCGGGGGAGCAGTTCTTC

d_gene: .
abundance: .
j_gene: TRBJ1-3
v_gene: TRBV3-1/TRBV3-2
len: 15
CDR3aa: CASSQAGPGGNTIYF
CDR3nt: TGTGCCAGCAGCCAAGCGGGGCCGGGTGGAAACACCATATATTTT

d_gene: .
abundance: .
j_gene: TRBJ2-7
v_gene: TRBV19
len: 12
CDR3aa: CASSTASYEQYF
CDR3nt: TGTGCCAGTAGTACAGCGAGCTACGAGCAGTACTTC

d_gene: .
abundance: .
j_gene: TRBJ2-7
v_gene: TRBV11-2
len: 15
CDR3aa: CASSLVQGNKYEQYF
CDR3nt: TGTGCCAGCAGCTTAGTTCAGGGGAATAAGTACGAGCAGTACTTC

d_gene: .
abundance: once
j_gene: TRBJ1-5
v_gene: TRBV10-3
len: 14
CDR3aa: CAISDAGLNQPQHF
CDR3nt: TGTGCCATCAGTGATGCGGGGCTCAATCAGCCCCAGCATTTT

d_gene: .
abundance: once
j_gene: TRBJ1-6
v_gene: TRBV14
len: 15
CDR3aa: CASSPATGPNSPLHF
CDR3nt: TGTGCCAGCAGCCCAGCAACAGGGCCGAATTCACCCCTCCACTTT

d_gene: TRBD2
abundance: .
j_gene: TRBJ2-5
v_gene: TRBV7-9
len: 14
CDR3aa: CASSSSSGQETQYF
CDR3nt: TGTGCCAGCAGCTCTTCTAGCGGCCAAGAGACCCAGTACTTC

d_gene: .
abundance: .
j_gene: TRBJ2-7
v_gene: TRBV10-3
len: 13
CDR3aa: CAISEGLNYEQYF
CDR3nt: TGTGCCATCAGTGAGGGACTGAACTACGAGCAGTACTTC

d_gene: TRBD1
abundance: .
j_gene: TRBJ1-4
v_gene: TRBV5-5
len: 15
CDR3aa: CASTLRGPTNEKLFF
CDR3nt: TGTGCCAGCACCTTGAGGGGGCCGACTAATGAAAAACTGTTTTTT

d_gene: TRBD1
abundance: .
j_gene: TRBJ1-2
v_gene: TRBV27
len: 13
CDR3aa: CASTSDRGYGYTF
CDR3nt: TGTGCCAGCACTTCAGACAGGGGCTATGGCTACACCTTC

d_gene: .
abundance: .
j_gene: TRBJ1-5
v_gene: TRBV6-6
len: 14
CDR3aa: CASSPKAGNQPQHF
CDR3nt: TGTGCCAGCAGTCCCAAGGCAGGGAATCAGCCCCAGCATTTT

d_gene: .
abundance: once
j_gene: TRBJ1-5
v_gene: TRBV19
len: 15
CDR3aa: CASRSLGQGNQPQHF
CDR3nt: TGTGCCAGTCGATCCTTGGGGCAGGGTAATCAGCCCCAGCATTTT

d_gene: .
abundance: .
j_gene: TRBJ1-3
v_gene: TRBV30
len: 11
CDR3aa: CAWASGNTIYF
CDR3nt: TGTGCCTGGGCCTCTGGAAACACCATATATTTT

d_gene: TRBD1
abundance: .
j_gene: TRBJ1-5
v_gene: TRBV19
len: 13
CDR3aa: CASRLQGAQPQHF
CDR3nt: TGTGCCAGTAGGCTACAGGGGGCTCAGCCCCAGCATTTT

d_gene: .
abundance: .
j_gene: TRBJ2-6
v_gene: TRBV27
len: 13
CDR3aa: CASSSLGANVLTF
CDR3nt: TGTGCCAGCAGTTCCTTGGGGGCCAACGTCCTGACTTTC

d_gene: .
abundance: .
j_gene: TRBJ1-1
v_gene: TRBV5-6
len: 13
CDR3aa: CASTLGVNTEAFF
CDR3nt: TGTGCCAGCACCTTGGGGGTTAACACTGAAGCTTTCTTT

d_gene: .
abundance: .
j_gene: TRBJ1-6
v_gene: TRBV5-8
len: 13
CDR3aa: CASRGKVTSPLHF
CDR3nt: TGTGCCAGCAGAGGGAAGGTTACTTCACCCCTCCACTTT

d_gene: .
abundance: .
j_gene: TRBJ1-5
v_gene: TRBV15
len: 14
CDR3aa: CATSIYRDNQPQHF
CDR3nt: TGTGCCACCAGCATTTACAGGGATAATCAGCCCCAGCATTTT

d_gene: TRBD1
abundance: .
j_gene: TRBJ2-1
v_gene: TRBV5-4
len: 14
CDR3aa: CASSAGQGRSEQFF
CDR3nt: TGTGCCAGCAGCGCTGGACAGGGTAGGTCTGAGCAGTTCTTC

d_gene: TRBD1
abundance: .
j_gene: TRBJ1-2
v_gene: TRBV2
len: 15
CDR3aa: CASNQDRGANYGYTF
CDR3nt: TGTGCCAGCAATCAAGACAGGGGAGCTAACTATGGCTACACCTTC

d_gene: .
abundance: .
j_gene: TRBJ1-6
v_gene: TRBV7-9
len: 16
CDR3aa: CASSPYRRGFNSPLHF
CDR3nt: TGTGCCAGCAGCCCTTACCGGAGGGGTTTTAATTCACCCCTCCACTTT

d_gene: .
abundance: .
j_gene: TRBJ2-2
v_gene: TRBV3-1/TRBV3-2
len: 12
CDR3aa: CASSRPSGELFF
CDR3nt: TGTGCCAGCAGCCGACCCAGCGGGGAGCTGTTTTTT

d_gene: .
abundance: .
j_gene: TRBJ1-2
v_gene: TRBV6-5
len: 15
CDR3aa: CASSSRGYGDYGYTF
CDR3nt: TGTGCCAGCAGTTCTCGCGGGTATGGGGACTATGGCTACACCTTC

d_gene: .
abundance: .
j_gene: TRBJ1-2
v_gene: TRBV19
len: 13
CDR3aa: CASSAGRRYGYTF
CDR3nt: TGTGCCAGTAGTGCCGGTCGAAGGTATGGCTACACCTTC

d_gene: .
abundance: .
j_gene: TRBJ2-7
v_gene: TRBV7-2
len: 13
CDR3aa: CASSFAGAHEQYF
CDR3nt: TGTGCCAGCAGCTTTGCGGGCGCCCACGAGCAGTACTTC

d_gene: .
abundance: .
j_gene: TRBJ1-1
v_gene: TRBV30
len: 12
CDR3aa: CAWIFRDGEAFF
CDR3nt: TGTGCCTGGATCTTCCGGGACGGTGAAGCTTTCTTT

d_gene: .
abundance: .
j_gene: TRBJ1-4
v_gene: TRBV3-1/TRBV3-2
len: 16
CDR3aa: CASSQDDRATNEKLFF
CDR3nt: TGTGCCAGCAGCCAAGACGATCGCGCAACTAATGAAAAACTGTTTTTT